This is a list of T cell receptor beta chains from one sample in a study of blood T cell repertoires in COVID-19. Libraries were prepared by immunoSEQ multiplex PCR; TCRdb keeps only in-frame clonotypes and omits some of them. This sample has under 300,000 clones, with approximately 80% found just once. Source material: peripheral blood. Receptors originate from a man aged 30 to 39 who had recovered from COVID-19. CDR3s include the opening cysteine and the closing phenylalanine or tryptophan. D genes are given only for firm matches. The size field is filled for only some rows; it gives once, few, many or a size class.

D gene,J gene,V gene,clone size,CDR3 DNA,CDR3 protein
NA,TRBJ1-1,TRBV18,NA,TGTGCCAGCTCACCGCAGGGAAGGCCCGTGAACACTGAAGCTTTCTTT,CASSPQGRPVNTEAFF
TRBD1,TRBJ1-2,TRBV7-9,few,TGTGCCAGCAGCCTGGACAGGGGAGGCTACACCTTC,CASSLDRGGYTF
TRBD2,TRBJ2-1,TRBV4-2,NA,TGTGCCATCAGCGGGGGGGGTTCCTACAATGAGCAGTTCTTC,CAISGGGSYNEQFF
TRBD2,TRBJ2-1,TRBV5-1,NA,TGCGCCAGCAGCTTGCCGGCTAGCGGGGGGTCCGGGAGGAATGAGCAGTTCTTC,CASSLPASGGSGRNEQFF
NA,TRBJ2-2,TRBV7-9,NA,TGTGCCAGCAGCTTAATGGGTTTGAGGGCCACCGGGGAGCTGTTTTTT,CASSLMGLRATGELFF
TRBD2,TRBJ2-1,TRBV7-9,NA,TGTGCCAGCAGGCCTAGCGGGGGGGCGAATGAGCAGTTCTTC,CASRPSGGANEQFF
NA,TRBJ1-5,TRBV28,NA,TGTGCCAGCAGCAGGGCCGGGCGTCAGCCCCAGCATTTT,CASSRAGRQPQHF
NA,TRBJ2-3,TRBV7-3,NA,TGTGCCAGCAGCTTGGGCGGGGGCGGGTCAGATACGCAGTATTTT,CASSLGGGGSDTQYF
TRBD1,TRBJ1-2,TRBV5-1,few,TGCGCCAGCAGCCTCCGACAGGGGACTGGTGGCTACACCTTC,CASSLRQGTGGYTF
TRBD1,TRBJ2-2,TRBV18,NA,TGTGCCAGCTCACCGTCCCGGGACAGGGCCGGGGAGCTGTTTTTT,CASSPSRDRAGELFF
TRBD1,TRBJ1-2,TRBV19,NA,TGTGCCAGTAGGACAGGGGGCGGCTATGGCTACACCTTC,CASRTGGGYGYTF
TRBD2,TRBJ2-7,TRBV5-1,NA,TGCGCCAGCAGCTTGGACGGCGGCGGGGGGGGCTACGAGCAGTACTTC,CASSLDGGGGGYEQYF
NA,TRBJ2-5,TRBV7-9,NA,TGTGCCAGCACGGGATCGGAGGGGGCGGGGGAGACCCAGTACTTC,CASTGSEGAGETQYF
NA,TRBJ1-1,TRBV5-1,NA,TGCGCCAGCAGCTGGGTAACCGGGAGCCTGAACACTGAAGCTTTCTTT,CASSWVTGSLNTEAFF
NA,TRBJ2-6,TRBV9,NA,TGTGCCAGCAGCGCCAGCTCTGGGGCCAACGTCCTGACTTTC,CASSASSGANVLTF
NA,TRBJ2-2,TRBV28,NA,TGTGCCAGCACCCTACGGACAGATAAGAACACCGGGGAGCTGTTTTTT,CASTLRTDKNTGELFF
TRBD1,TRBJ2-1,TRBV7-9,NA,TGTGCCAGCAGCAGCAGGACAGGGCGGAATGAGCAGTTCTTC,CASSSRTGRNEQFF
TRBD1,TRBJ2-7,TRBV19,NA,TGTGCCAGTAGTACGGGACAGGGCTACGAGCAGTACTTC,CASSTGQGYEQYF
NA,TRBJ2-2,TRBV12-3/TRBV12-4,few,TGTGCCAGCAGCCTCTTCCGCACCGGGGAGCTGTTTTTT,CASSLFRTGELFF
NA,TRBJ2-7,TRBV18,NA,TGTGCCAGCTCACCACCGGGCCCCTACGAGCAGTACTTC,CASSPPGPYEQYF
TRBD2,TRBJ2-5,TRBV9,NA,TGTGCCAGCAGCGTAGGACTAGCAGAGACCCAGTACTTC,CASSVGLAETQYF
NA,TRBJ1-1,TRBV5-4,NA,TGTGCCAGCAGCTTACCCTCAAGCCCTGAAGCTTTCTTT,CASSLPSSPEAFF
NA,TRBJ1-2,TRBV7-9,NA,TGTGCCAGCAGCCCACCCGGAGACAGTATTACCTATGGCTACACCTTC,CASSPPGDSITYGYTF
NA,TRBJ2-7,TRBV29-1,NA,TGCAGCGTTGGAGGCCCCTACGAGCAGTACTTC,CSVGGPYEQYF
TRBD1,TRBJ1-5,TRBV2,NA,TGTGCCAGCAGTCCTCAGGGGGGATCGCGTCAGCCCCAGCATTTT,CASSPQGGSRQPQHF
TRBD1,TRBJ2-7,TRBV5-1,NA,TGCGCCAGCAGCTACGGACAGGGGGCTGACGAGCAGTACTTC,CASSYGQGADEQYF
TRBD1,TRBJ2-1,TRBV4-2,NA,TGTGCCAGCAGCCAAGAGTTAGGCGGGGACAGGGGTGAGCAGTTCTTC,CASSQELGGDRGEQFF
TRBD1,TRBJ1-1,TRBV7-3,NA,TGTGCCAGCAGTACAGGGGTGAACACTGAAGCTTTCTTT,CASSTGVNTEAFF
NA,TRBJ1-2,TRBV28,NA,TGTGCCAGCAGTTATGGACAGAATTTTAACTATGGCTACACCTTC,CASSYGQNFNYGYTF
TRBD2,TRBJ2-7,TRBV10-3,NA,TGTGCCATCAGTGAGGTCCTAGCGGGGTACTCCTACGAGCAGTACTTC,CAISEVLAGYSYEQYF
TRBD1,TRBJ1-1,TRBV19,few,TGTGCCAGTAGTATACGACAGGGTGGAGAAGGAGCTTTCTTT,CASSIRQGGEGAFF
TRBD1,TRBJ2-7,TRBV15,few,TGTGCCACCAGCACCGCCGGGACAGGGACCTACGAGCAGTACTTC,CATSTAGTGTYEQYF
NA,TRBJ1-5,TRBV20-1,NA,TGCAGTGCTAGTGGGGGGGTCGGGCCCCAGCATTTT,CSASGGVGPQHF
TRBD1,TRBJ2-1,TRBV7-9,NA,TGTGCCAGCAGCGCAGGACAGGGGGCGGTCGATGAGCAGTTCTTC,CASSAGQGAVDEQFF
TRBD1,TRBJ1-1,TRBV10-3,once,TGTGCCATCAGGTCAACCGGGACAGGGGACACTGAAGCTTTCTTT,CAIRSTGTGDTEAFF
TRBD1,TRBJ2-2,TRBV10-3,NA,TGTGCCATCAGTGAGATTCGGGACAGGGATACCGGGGAGCTGTTTTTT,CAISEIRDRDTGELFF
TRBD2,TRBJ2-7,TRBV4-2,NA,TGTGCCAGCAGCCAGGCCGAAACCGGGACTAGCGGGGGTTCCTCCTACGAGCAGTACTTC,CASSQAETGTSGGSSYEQYF
NA,TRBJ2-7,TRBV27,NA,TGTGCCACCAGCCCCTCGGGGGACCCCTACGAGCAGTACTTC,CATSPSGDPYEQYF
NA,TRBJ1-6,TRBV14,NA,TGTGCCAGCAGCCATTCAGTCCGTTCACCCCTCCACTTT,CASSHSVRSPLHF
TRBD1,TRBJ1-5,TRBV7-9,few,TGTGCCAGCAGTCTCGAGGGGGCACAGCCCCAGCATTTT,CASSLEGAQPQHF
NA,TRBJ2-4,TRBV7-2,once,TGTGCCAGCAGCTTATTTCCGCCGGGGGGCCTAGCCAAAAACATTCAGTACTTC,CASSLFPPGGLAKNIQYF
TRBD2,TRBJ2-3,TRBV5-4,NA,TGTGCCAGCAGCTTAAGCGGGGCGAGCACAGATACGCAGTATTTT,CASSLSGASTDTQYF
NA,TRBJ2-3,TRBV18,NA,TGTGCCAGCTCCCGCGCGGGGACTAGCACAGATACGCAGTATTTT,CASSRAGTSTDTQYF
NA,TRBJ1-1,TRBV12-3/TRBV12-4,NA,TGTGCCAGCACCCTAGGGGGGGTCACTGAAGCTTTCTTT,CASTLGGVTEAFF
TRBD1,TRBJ1-4,TRBV5-1,NA,TGCGCCAGCAGCTTGCTTACAGGGGGGGATGAAAAACTGTTTTTT,CASSLLTGGDEKLFF
NA,TRBJ1-2,TRBV3-1/TRBV3-2,NA,TGTGCCAGCAGCCAAGACAGTAAGGGCTACACCTTC,CASSQDSKGYTF
TRBD2,TRBJ2-5,TRBV29-1,NA,TGCAGCGGCCGATTTGAGGCGGGGGTAGGAGAGACCCAGTACTTC,CSGRFEAGVGETQYF
NA,TRBJ2-3,TRBV6-5,few,TGTGCCAGCAGTTACTCGAACGAGGACAGTCTCGGGGTAAAGAATTTT,CASSYSNEDSLGVKNF
NA,TRBJ1-2,TRBV2,NA,TGTGCCAGCAGCGCAGGGAGGGGGTATGGCTACACCTTC,CASSAGRGYGYTF